This TCR beta chain originates from a study of shared clonotypes between healthy human individuals. Study results and limitations: Limited genetic and exposure-history diversity came from having few donors. Between a few donors, naive CD4 clonotypes were shared at a level of about 5.3%.

About this clone: What it recognizes is unknown.

Some clones are missing from TCRdb's copy, which holds only in-frame ones; the method was immunoSEQ multiplex PCR. In the table there are 110,000 or so clones, under 70% of which are singletons. The TCR sequence derives from a woman under 40 in good health. Sample: memory CD8+ T cells sorted from blood. Specified subset: CD45RO+ cells pooled with CCR7-negative TemRA cells.

The CDR3, as DNA: TGTGCCAGCAGTTTAGCAACGGTTTCCTATGGCTACACCTTC. It specifies CASSLATVSYGYTF. The J gene is TRBJ1-2, the V gene TRBV28; D unresolved. V shed 2 bases and J shed 4 bases, with 11 bases lying between them. The length of the CDR3 is 14 residues. CDR1 is MDHEN, CDR2 SYDVKM, per germline.